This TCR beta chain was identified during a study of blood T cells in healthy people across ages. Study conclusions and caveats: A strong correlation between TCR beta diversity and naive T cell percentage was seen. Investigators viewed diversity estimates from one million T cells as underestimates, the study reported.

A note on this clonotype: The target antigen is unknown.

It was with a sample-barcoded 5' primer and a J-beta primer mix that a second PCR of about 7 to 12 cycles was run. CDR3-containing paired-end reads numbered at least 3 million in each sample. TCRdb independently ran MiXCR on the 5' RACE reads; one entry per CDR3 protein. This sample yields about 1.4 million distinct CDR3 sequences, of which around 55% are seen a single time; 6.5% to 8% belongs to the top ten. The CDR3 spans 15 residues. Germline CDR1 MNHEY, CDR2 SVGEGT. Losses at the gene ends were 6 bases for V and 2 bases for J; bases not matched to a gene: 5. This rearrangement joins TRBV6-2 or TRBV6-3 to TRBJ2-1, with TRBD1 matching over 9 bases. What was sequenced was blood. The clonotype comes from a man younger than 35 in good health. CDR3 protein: CASSLQGATYNEQFF. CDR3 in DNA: TGTGCCAGCAGCTTACAGGGGGCTACCTACAATGAGCAGTTCTTC.